These 8 T cell receptor beta chains originate from one sample sequenced in a study of blood T cells in healthy people across ages. It was with a sample-barcoded 5' primer and a J-beta primer mix that a second PCR of about 6 to 12 cycles was run. Using its own MiXCR run on the 5' RACE reads, TCRdb lists one record per CDR3 protein. The profile shows approximately 360,000 distinct CDR3 sequences, roughly half of them singletons. Sequencing input: blood. These receptors all come from a man aged 60 to 69 in good health.

This clonotype came up a few times. The chain joins TRBV7-2 to TRBJ2-7, with D perhaps matching TRBD1 or TRBD2 (6 bases each). Trimming left V 3 bases short and J 2 bases short, with 23 bases between. The V gene's germline CDR1 is SGHTA and CDR2 FQGNSA. This CDR3 spans 18 amino acids. The CDR3 DNA reads TGTGCCAGCAGCTTTAATCCGCGGGACACCCTTTCCCCCTACGAGCAGTACTTC. It yields the protein CASSFNPRDTLSPYEQYF.

The V call is TRBV30, the J call TRBJ1-2; D uncertain. Per the germline V gene, CDR1 is GTSNPN and CDR2 is SVGIG (reference sequence). With 0 bases removed from V and 8 bases from J, the gap between germline ends came to 13 bases. The CDR3 consists of 13 residues. The CDR3 bases are TGTGCCTGGAGTGTACAAGAGGCCCCCGGCTACACCTTC. Its protein is CAWSVQEAPGYTF.

The chain has TRBV7-2 and TRBJ1-1; no firm D call. CDR3 length: 13 residues. The V end was cut by 1 base, the J end by 5 bases, with 8 bases between. Looked up from germline, CDR1 is SGHTA and CDR2 is FQGNSA. CDR3 loop: CASSLVGWTEAFF. The CDR3 DNA sequence: TGTGCCAGCAGCTTAGTGGGTTGGACTGAAGCTTTCTTT.

This chain uses TRBV3-1 with TRBJ2-6; D is uncertain. Germline assignment: CDR1 LGHDT and CDR2 YNNKEL (reference sequence). Trimming shortened V by 0 bases and J by 0 bases, and 3 bases separated the two germline ends. This CDR3 has 15 residues. CDR3 region: CASSQDVSGANVLTF. The CDR3 DNA reads TGTGCCAGCAGCCAAGACGTCTCTGGGGCCAACGTCCTGACTTTC.

This clonotype showed up many times. V is TRBV11-1 and J is TRBJ2-7; D remains ambiguous. The length of the CDR3 is 13 residues. The germline gives CDR1 SGHAT, CDR2 FQDESV (reference sequence). Between the trimmed V and J ends, which lost 5 bases and 7 bases, there was a span of 15 bases. Here the CDR3 reads CASSPLPLREQYF. The CDR3 DNA reads TGTGCCAGCAGCCCTTTGCCCCTGAGGGAGCAGTACTTC.

This clonotype was detected only a few times. The rearrangement uses TRBV25-1 and TRBJ2-4; 7 positions match TRBD2. The CDR3 is 15 residues long. Germline loops: CDR1 MGHDK, CDR2 SYGVNS. Trimming took 3 bases from V and 6 from J; bases not matched to a gene: 8. CDR3 residues: CASSDPLAPTNIQYF. The CDR3 bases are TGTGCCAGCAGTGACCCACTAGCGCCAACAAACATTCAGTACTTC.

The chain links TRBV7-9 to TRBJ1-2; a weak D match, TRBD1 (5 bases). CDR1 is SEHNR, CDR2 FQNEAQ, per germline (reference sequence). Between the trimmed V and J ends, which lost 5 bases and 4 bases, there was a span of 14 bases. The CDR3 length is 14 residues. Written as DNA, the CDR3 is TGTGCCAGCAGCGTAGGGGATTGGGCCTATGGCTACACCTTC. Its translation: CASSVGDWAYGYTF.

J is TRBJ1-1 and V is TRBV29-1, with D maybe TRBD1 (5 bases). V gave up 7 bases and J gave up 6 bases, with 18 bases separating them. There are 13 residues in the CDR3. Germline V CDR1 and CDR2: SQVTM, ANQGSEA. The CDR3 nucleotides are TGCAGCGCTCACGGGGGGTCTAATCCTGAAGCTTTCTTT. This encodes CSAHGGSNPEAFF.